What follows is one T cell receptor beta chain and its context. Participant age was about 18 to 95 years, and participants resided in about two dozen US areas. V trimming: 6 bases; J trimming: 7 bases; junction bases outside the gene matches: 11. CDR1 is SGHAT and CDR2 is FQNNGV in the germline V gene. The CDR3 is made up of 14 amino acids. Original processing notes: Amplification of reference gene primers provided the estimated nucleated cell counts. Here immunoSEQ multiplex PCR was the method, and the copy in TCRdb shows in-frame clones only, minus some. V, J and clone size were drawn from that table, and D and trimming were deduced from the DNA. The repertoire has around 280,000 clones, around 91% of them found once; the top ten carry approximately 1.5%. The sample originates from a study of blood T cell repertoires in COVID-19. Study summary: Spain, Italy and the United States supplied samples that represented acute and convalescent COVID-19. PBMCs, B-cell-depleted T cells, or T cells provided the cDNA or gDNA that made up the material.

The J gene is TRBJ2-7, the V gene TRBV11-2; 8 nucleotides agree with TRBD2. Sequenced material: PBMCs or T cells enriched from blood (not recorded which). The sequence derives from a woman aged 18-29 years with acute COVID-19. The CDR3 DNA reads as TGTGCCAGCAGTCCGCTAGCGGGCCCTAGGGAGCAGTACTTC. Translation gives CASSPLAGPREQYF. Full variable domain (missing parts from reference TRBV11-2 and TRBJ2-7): EAGVAQSPRYKIIEKRQSVAFWCNPISGHATLYWYQQILGQGPKLLIQFQNNGVVDDSQLPKDRFSAERLKGVDSTLKIQPAKLEDSAVYLCASSPLAGPREQYFGPGTRLTVT.